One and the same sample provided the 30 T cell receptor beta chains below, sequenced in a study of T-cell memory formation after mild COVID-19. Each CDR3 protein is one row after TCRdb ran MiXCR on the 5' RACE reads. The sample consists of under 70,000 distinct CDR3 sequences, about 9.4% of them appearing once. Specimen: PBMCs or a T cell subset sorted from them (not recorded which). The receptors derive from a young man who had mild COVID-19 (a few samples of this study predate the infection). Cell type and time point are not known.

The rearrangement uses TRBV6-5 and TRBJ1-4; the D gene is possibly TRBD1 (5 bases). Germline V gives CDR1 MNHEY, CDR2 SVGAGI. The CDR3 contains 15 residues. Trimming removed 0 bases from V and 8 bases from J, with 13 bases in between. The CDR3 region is CASSYSRDRGEKLFF. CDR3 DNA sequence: TGTGCCAGCAGTTACTCCCGCGACAGAGGGGAAAAACTGTTTTTT.

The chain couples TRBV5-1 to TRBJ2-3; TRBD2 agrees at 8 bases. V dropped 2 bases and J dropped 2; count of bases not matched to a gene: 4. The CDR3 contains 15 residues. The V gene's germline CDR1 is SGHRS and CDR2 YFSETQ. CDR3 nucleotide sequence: TGCGCCAGCAGCTTCTTACTAGCGGACACAGATACGCAGTATTTT. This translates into CASSFLLADTDTQYF. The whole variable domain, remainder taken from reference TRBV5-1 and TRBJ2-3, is KAGVTQTPRYLIKTRGQQVTLSCSPISGHRSVSWYQQTPGQGLQFLFEYFSETQRNKGNFPGRFSGRQFSNSRSEMNVSTLELGDSALYLCASSFLLADTDTQYFGPGTRLTVL.

CDR3 loop: CASSSGTGYEQYF. The CDR3 coding sequence is TGTGCCAGCTCATCAGGGACAGGCTACGAGCAGTACTTC. This rearrangement joins TRBV18 to TRBJ2-7, with 8 bases that match TRBD1. The V gene end was trimmed by 5 bases and the J gene end by 3 bases; junction bases not matched to a gene: 3. The germline V gene has CDR1 KGHSH and CDR2 LQKENI. This CDR3 spans 13 amino acids. The full variable domain, with the rest looked up from reference TRBV18 and TRBJ2-7, is NAGVMQNPRHLVRRRGQEARLRCSPMKGHSHVYWYRQLPEEGLKFMVYLQKENIIDESGMPKERFSAEFPKEGPSILRIQQVVRGDSAAYFCASSSGTGYEQYFGPGTRLTVT.

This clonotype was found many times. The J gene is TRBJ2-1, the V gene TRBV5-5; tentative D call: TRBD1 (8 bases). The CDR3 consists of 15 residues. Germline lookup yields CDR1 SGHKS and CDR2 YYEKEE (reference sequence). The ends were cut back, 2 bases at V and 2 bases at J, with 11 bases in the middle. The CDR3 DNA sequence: TGTGCCAGCAGCTTACAGGGGGGGCCCTACAATGAGCAGTTCTTC. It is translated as CASSLQGGPYNEQFF.

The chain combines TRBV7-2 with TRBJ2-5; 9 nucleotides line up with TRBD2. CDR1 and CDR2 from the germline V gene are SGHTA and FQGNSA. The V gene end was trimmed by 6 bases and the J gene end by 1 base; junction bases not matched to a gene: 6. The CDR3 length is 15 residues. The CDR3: CASRARAGGQETQYF. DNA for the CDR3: TGTGCCAGCAGGGCACGAGCGGGGGGCCAAGAGACCCAGTACTTC.

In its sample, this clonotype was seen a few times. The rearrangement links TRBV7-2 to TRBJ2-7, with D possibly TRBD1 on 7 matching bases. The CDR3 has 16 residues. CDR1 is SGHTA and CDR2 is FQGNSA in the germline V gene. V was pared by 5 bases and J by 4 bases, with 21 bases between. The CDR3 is CASSPRPSGGTYEQYF. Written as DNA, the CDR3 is TGTGCCAGCAGCCCCCGACCGTCAGGGGGGACTTACGAGCAGTACTTC. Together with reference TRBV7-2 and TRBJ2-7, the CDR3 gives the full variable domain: GAGVSQSPSNKVTEKGKDVELRCDPISGHTALYWYRQSLGQGLEFLIYFQGNSAPDKSGLPSDRFSAERTGGSVSTLTIQRTQQEDSAVYLCASSPRPSGGTYEQYFGPGTRLTVT.

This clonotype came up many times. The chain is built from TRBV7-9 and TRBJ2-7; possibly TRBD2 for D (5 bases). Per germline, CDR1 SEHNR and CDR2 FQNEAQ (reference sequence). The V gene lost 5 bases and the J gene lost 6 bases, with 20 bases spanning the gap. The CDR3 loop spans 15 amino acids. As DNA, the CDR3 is TGTGCCAGCAGCCCCGACCCGGGCCGAGAGGGCGAGCAGTACTTC. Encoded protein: CASSPDPGREGEQYF. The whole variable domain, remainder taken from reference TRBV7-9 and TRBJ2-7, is DTGVSQNPRHKITKRGQNVTFRCDPISEHNRLYWYRQTLGQGPEFLTYFQNEAQLEKSRLLSDRFSAERPKGSFSTLEIQRTEQGDSAMYLCASSPDPGREGEQYFGPGTRLTVT.

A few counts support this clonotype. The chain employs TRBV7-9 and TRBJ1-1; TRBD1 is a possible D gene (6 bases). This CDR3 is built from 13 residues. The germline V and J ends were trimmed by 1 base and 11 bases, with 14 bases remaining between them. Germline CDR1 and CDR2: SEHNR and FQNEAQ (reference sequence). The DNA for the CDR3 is TGTGCCAGCAGCTTAGAGGGCCGGGGGGCGGCTTTCTTT. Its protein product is CASSLEGRGAAFF.

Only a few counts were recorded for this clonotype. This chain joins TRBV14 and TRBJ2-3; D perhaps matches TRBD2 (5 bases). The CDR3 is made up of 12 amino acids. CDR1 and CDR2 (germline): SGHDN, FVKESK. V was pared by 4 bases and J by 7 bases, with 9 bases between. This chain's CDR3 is CASSPGGHTQYF. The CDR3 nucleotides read TGTGCCAGCAGCCCCGGCGGGCATACGCAGTATTTT. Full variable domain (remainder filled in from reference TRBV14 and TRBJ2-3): EAGVTQFPSHSVIEKGQTVTLRCDPISGHDNLYWYRRVMGKEIKFLLHFVKESKQDESGMPNNRFLAERTGGTYSTLKVQPAELEDSGVYFCASSPGGHTQYFGPGTRLTVL.

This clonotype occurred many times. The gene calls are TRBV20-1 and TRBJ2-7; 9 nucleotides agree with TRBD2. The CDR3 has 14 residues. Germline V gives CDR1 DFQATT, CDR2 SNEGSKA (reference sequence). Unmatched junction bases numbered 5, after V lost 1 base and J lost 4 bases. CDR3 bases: TGCAGTGCTAGAGGGACTAGCGTAAATTACGAGCAGTACTTC. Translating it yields CSARGTSVNYEQYF.

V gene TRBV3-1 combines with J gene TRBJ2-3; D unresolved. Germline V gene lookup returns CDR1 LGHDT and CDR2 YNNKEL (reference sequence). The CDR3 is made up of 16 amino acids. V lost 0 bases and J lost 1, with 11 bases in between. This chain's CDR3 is CASSQDRSFRTDTQYF. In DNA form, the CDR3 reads TGTGCCAGCAGCCAAGATCGAAGTTTCCGCACAGATACGCAGTATTTT.

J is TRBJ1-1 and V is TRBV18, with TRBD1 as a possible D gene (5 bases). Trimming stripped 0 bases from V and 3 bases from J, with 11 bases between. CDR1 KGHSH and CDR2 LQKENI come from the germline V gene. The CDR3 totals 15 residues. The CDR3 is CASSPPGAQDTEAFF. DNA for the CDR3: TGTGCCAGCTCACCACCCGGGGCCCAAGACACTGAAGCTTTCTTT.

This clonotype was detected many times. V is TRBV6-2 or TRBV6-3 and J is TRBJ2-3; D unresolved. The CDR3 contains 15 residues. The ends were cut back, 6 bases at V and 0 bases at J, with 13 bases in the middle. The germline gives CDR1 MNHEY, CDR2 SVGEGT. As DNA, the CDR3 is TGTGCCAGCAGCTACCGAGAGGACAGCACAGATACGCAGTATTTT. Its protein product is CASSYREDSTDTQYF.

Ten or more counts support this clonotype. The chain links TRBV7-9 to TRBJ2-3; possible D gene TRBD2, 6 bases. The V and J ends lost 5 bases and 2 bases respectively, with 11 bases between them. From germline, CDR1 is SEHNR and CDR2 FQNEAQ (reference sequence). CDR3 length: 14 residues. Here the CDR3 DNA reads TGTGCCAGCAGCCGGGACTCCCACACAGATACGCAGTATTTT. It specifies CASSRDSHTDTQYF.

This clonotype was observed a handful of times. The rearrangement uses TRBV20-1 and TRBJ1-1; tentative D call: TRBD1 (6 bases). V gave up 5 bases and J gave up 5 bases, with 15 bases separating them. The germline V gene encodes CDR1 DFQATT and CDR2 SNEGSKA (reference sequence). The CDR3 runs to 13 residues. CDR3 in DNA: TGCAGTGCTCCTGAGGGGGGGCGAACTGAAGCTTTCTTT. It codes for CSAPEGGRTEAFF.

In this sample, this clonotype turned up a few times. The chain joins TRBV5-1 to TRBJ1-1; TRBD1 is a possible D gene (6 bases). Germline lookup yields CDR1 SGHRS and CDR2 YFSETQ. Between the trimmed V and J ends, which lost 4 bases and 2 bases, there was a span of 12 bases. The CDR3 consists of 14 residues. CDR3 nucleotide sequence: TGCGCCAGCAGCCCCTCGGGGGCTAACACTGAAGCTTTCTTT. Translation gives CASSPSGANTEAFF.

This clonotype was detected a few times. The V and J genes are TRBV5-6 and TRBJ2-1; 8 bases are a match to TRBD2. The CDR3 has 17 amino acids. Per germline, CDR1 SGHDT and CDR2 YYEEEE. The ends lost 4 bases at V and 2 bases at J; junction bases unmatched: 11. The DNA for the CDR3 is TGTGCCAGCAGCCCGAGACGGGGGGGGAAGACCTACAATGAGCAGTTCTTC. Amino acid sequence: CASSPRRGGKTYNEQFF.

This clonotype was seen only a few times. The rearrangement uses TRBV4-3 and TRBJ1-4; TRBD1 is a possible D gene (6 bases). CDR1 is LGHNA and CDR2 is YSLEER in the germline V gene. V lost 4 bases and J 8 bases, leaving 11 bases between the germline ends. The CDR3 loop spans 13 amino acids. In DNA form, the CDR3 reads TGCGCCAGCAGCCGCCAGGGGTTAGAAAAACTGTTTTTT. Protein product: CASSRQGLEKLFF.

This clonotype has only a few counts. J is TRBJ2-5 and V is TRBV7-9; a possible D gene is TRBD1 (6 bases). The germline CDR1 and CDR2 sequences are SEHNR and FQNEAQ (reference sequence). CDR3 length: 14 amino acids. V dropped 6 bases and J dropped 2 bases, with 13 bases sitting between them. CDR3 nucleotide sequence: TGTGCCAGCAGTAGGGACACGGTGCAAGAGACCCAGTACTTC. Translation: CASSRDTVQETQYF.

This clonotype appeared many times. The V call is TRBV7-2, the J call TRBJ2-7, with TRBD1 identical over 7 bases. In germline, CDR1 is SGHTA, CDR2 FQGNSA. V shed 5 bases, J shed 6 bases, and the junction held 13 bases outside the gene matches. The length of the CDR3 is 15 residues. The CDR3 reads CASSPDGTDLREQYF. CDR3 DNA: TGTGCCAGCAGCCCGGACGGGACAGACCTACGCGAGCAGTACTTC.

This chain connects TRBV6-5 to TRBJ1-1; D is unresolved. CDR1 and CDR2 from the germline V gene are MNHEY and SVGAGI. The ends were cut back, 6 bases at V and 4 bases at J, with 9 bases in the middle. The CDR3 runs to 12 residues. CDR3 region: CASSPFGTEAFF. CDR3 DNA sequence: TGTGCCAGCAGCCCCTTTGGCACTGAAGCTTTCTTT.

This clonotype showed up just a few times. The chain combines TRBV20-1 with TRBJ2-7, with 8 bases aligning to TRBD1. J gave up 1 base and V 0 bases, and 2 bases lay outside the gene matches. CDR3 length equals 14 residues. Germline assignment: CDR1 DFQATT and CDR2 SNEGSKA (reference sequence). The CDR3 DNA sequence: TGCAGTGCTAGAGATGGGACAGGTTCCTACGAGCAGTACTTC. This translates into CSARDGTGSYEQYF.

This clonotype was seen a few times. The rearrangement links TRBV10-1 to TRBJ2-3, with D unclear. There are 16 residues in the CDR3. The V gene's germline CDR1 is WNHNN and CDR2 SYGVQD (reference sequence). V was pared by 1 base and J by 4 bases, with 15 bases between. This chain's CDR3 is CASSEFASAQADTQYF. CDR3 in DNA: TGCGCCAGCAGTGAGTTTGCCAGCGCCCAAGCAGATACGCAGTATTTT.

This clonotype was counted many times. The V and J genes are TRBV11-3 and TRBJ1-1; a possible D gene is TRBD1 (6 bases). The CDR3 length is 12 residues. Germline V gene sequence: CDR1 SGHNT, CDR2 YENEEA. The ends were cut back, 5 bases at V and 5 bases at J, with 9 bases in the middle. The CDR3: CASSPGATEAFF. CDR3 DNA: TGTGCCAGCAGCCCGGGGGCTACTGAAGCTTTCTTT.

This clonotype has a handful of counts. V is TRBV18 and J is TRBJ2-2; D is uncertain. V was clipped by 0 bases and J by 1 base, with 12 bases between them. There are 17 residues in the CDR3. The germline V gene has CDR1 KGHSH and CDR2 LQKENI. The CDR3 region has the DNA TGTGCCAGCTCACCACCATGGGCATCCCAGAACACCGGGGAGCTGTTTTTT. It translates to CASSPPWASQNTGELFF.

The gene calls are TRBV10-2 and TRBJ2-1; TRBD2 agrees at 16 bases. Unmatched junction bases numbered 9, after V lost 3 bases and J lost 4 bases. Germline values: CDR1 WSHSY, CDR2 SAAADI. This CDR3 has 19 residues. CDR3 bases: TGCGCCAGCAGTGATTACCCGGGACTAGCGGGGGGGGCGTACAATGAGCAGTTCTTC. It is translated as CASSDYPGLAGGAYNEQFF.

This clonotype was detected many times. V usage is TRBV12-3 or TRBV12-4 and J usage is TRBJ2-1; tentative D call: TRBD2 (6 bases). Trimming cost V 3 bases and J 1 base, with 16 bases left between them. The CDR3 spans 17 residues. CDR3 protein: CASSFLGGGRSYNEQFF. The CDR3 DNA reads TGTGCCAGCAGTTTCTTGGGTGGGGGGAGGTCCTACAATGAGCAGTTCTTC.

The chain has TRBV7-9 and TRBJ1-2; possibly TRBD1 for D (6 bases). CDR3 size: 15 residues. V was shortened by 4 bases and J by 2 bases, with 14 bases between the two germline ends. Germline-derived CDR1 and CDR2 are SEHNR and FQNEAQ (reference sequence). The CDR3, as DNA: TGTGCCAGCAGCTGGGTCGGGACAAACAACTATGGCTACACCTTC. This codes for CASSWVGTNNYGYTF.

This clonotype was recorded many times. In DNA, the CDR3 is TGCAGTGCTAGGCCCCGACAGGGATCCGGGGAGCTGTTTTTT. Encoded protein: CSARPRQGSGELFF. The chain recombines TRBV20-1 with TRBJ2-2, with 7 bases that match TRBD1. Germline V gene data show CDR1 as DFQATT and CDR2 as SNEGSKA (reference sequence). Germline trimming cut 3 bases from V and 6 bases from J; bases unmatched to any gene: 7. There are 14 residues in the CDR3.

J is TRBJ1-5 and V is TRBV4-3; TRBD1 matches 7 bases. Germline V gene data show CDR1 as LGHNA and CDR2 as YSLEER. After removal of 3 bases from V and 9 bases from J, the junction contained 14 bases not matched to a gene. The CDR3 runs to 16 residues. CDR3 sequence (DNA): TGCGCCAGCAGCCAGCAACAGGGGTTCAAAGATTGGCCCCAGCATTTT. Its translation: CASSQQQGFKDWPQHF.